These 5 T cell receptor beta chains share one sample of origin, sequenced in a study of a mutant IDH1 vaccine in newly diagnosed glioma. These receptors have no known antigen. Profiling relied on immunoSEQ multiplex PCR, and the TCRdb table lists in-frame clones only, not all of them. The profile shows tens of thousands of clones, approximately 78% of them singletons. Specified time point: week 35, safety follow-up. Every single dose of the vaccine, 300 ug of mutant IDH1 20-mer peptide, came with topical imiquimod. The sample in question was PBMCs, obtained from a glioma patient whose treatment included an IDH1 peptide vaccine. These receptors were obtained from a young woman with glioma.

The V and J genes are TRBV7-2 and TRBJ2-7; unclear D gene. Germline CDR1 is SGHTA and CDR2 is FQGNSA. This CDR3 has 12 residues. Trimming pared 2 bases from V and 4 bases from J, leaving 6 bases between. This CDR3 is CASSLQTYEQYF. CDR3 nucleotides: TGTGCCAGCAGCTTACAAACGTACGAGCAGTACTTC.

This sequence joins TRBV5-4 and TRBJ2-1; 8 nucleotides line up with TRBD2. V shed 4 bases, J shed 6 bases, and the junction held 12 bases outside the gene matches. The CDR3 length is 16 residues. Germline lookup yields CDR1 SGHNT and CDR2 YYREEE (reference sequence). CDR3: CASSPGEAGVFNEQFF. Here the CDR3 DNA reads TGTGCCAGCAGCCCCGGGGAAGCGGGAGTATTCAATGAGCAGTTCTTC.

The gene calls are TRBV10-3 and TRBJ1-1; D is perhaps TRBD1 (6 bases). From germline, CDR1 is ENHRY and CDR2 SYGVKD. The CDR3 runs 14 residues. V was cut by 10 bases and J by 1 base, with 16 bases left in between. The CDR3: CASNPTGPNTEAFF. The CDR3, as DNA: TGTGCCAGTAACCCGACAGGACCGAACACTGAAGCTTTCTTT.

V and J are TRBV7-9 and TRBJ2-5; D not resolved. The CDR3 length is 17 residues. Germline values: CDR1 SEHNR, CDR2 FQNEAQ (reference sequence). Trimming took 3 bases from V and 5 from J, leaving 22 bases between them. The CDR3 DNA sequence: TGTGCCAGCAGCTTCGGGCCAAGAGGTTTAGTTATGGAGACCCAGTACTTC. Protein product: CASSFGPRGLVMETQYF.

This clone was observed once. The chain recombines TRBV7-2 with TRBJ2-5; D assignment may be TRBD1 or TRBD2 (5 bases each). Germline lookup yields CDR1 SGHTA and CDR2 FQGNSA. CDR3 length equals 14 residues. V lost 7 bases and J 5 bases, leaving 17 bases between the germline ends. The CDR3 sequence is CASIPNGREETQYF. The CDR3 DNA reads TGTGCCAGCATTCCAAACGGCAGGGAGGAGACCCAGTACTTC.